The 10 T cell receptor beta chains below all came from one sample that was sequenced in a study of neurological immune-mediated disorders. TCRdb re-called the 5' RACE reads with MiXCR, one entry per CDR3 protein. The sample shows more than 25,000 distinct CDR3 sequences, around 10% of them seen only once. Sequenced: PBMCs. The receptors shown here come from a woman aged 55 to 70 in good health.

The V and J genes are TRBV9 and TRBJ1-1, with D possibly TRBD1 on 5 matching bases. CDR3 length: 15 amino acids. Germline V lookup: CDR1 SGDLS, CDR2 YYNGEE. Trimming cost V 8 bases and J 1 base, with 18 bases left between them. The CDR3 loop reads CARSLSGESNTEAFF. DNA of the CDR3: TGTGCCAGGAGCCTCTCGGGGGAGTCGAACACTGAAGCTTTCTTT.

Ten or more counts support this clonotype. The chain recombines TRBV5-1 with TRBJ2-3, with TRBD2 identical over 8 bases. The CDR3 has 15 residues. The V segment lost 4 bases and the J segment 0 bases; nucleotides outside the gene matches: 4. Germline values: CDR1 SGHRS, CDR2 YFSETQ. CDR3 in amino acids: CASSPTSASTDTQYF. The DNA for the CDR3 is TGCGCCAGCAGCCCGACTAGCGCGAGCACAGATACGCAGTATTTT.

This clonotype was detected many times. The chain recombines TRBV5-1 with TRBJ2-1, with 16 bases identical to TRBD2. From germline, CDR1 is SGHRS and CDR2 YFSETQ. This CDR3 has 19 residues. With 3 bases clipped from V and 0 bases from J, the junction kept 6 bases outside the gene matches. Here the CDR3 DNA reads TGCGCCAGCAGCTCACATGGGACTAGCGGGGGGGGCTCCTACAATGAGCAGTTCTTC. It codes for CASSSHGTSGGGSYNEQFF.

The table lists this clonotype with many counts. CDR3 in amino acids: CASSFGAGNTEAFF. The CDR3 bases are TGTGCCAGCAGTTTTGGGGCCGGGAACACTGAAGCTTTCTTT. The genes are TRBV12-3 or TRBV12-4 and TRBJ1-1; TRBD1 might be the D (5 bases). The germline V and J ends were trimmed by 3 bases and 1 base, with 9 bases remaining between them. This CDR3 region has 14 residues.

In this sample, this clonotype turned up many times. The chain links TRBV29-1 to TRBJ2-2; D is uncertain. Trimming removed 3 bases from V and 6 bases from J, with 11 bases in between. CDR1 is SQVTM, CDR2 ANQGSEA, per germline. The CDR3 sequence is 13 residues long. The CDR3 is CSVDTSGSGELFF. The DNA of the CDR3 is TGCAGCGTTGATACTTCCGGGTCCGGGGAGCTGTTTTTT.

The table lists this clonotype with many counts. The chain joins TRBV25-1 to TRBJ1-2, with a tentative D call TRBD1 (5 bases). The CDR3 totals 13 residues. From germline, CDR1 is MGHDK and CDR2 SYGVNS. The V gene lost 3 bases and the J gene lost 7 bases, with 12 bases spanning the gap. The chain's CDR3 is CASSDRRQSGYTF. As DNA, the CDR3 is TGTGCCAGCAGTGACCGGAGACAGTCTGGCTACACCTTC.

In its sample, this clonotype was seen many times. This sequence joins TRBV20-1 and TRBJ2-5; 7 bases match TRBD2. CDR3 length: 15 residues. Trimming took 3 bases from V and 5 from J; bases not matched to a gene: 12. The germline CDR1 and CDR2 sequences are DFQATT and SNEGSKA (reference sequence). CDR3 amino acids: CSASGGGFRGETQYF. In DNA, the CDR3 is TGCAGTGCTAGTGGGGGGGGGTTTCGGGGCGAGACCCAGTACTTC.

This clonotype was counted many times. The chain links TRBV7-2 to TRBJ1-2; 8 nucleotides agree with TRBD1. Germline trimming cut 3 bases from V and 1 base from J; bases unmatched to any gene: 10. There are 17 residues in the CDR3. Germline V gene data show CDR1 as SGHTA and CDR2 as FQGNSA. The CDR3 sequence is CASSFTGTGLNNYGYTF. The DNA of the CDR3 is TGTGCCAGCAGCTTTACCGGGACAGGACTGAATAACTATGGCTACACCTTC.

This clonotype was counted many times. The junction departs from germline at one end; a sequencing error may be responsible. The CDR3 protein is CANSANIAGGLTDTQYF. CDR3 sequence (DNA): TGTGCCAACAGCGCTAATATAGCGGGGGGCCTGACAGATACGCAGTATTTT. The V and J genes are TRBV9 and TRBJ2-3, with 10 bases identical to TRBD2. Germline CDR1 and CDR2: SGDLS and YYNGEE. This CDR3 region has 17 residues. Variable domain in full (rest from reference TRBV9 and TRBJ2-3): DSGVTQTPKHLITATGQRVTLRCSPRSGDLSVYWYQQSLDQGLQFLIQYYNGEERAKGNILERFSAQQFPDLHSELNLSSLELGDSALYFCANSANIAGGLTDTQYFGPGTRLTVL.

The DNA for the CDR3 is TGCGCCAGCAGCTTCGTACAGGCGGGGACAGATACGCAGTATTTT. Translation: CASSFVQAGTDTQYF. The V gene is TRBV5-1, the J gene TRBJ2-3, with D maybe TRBD2 (6 bases). The germline gives CDR1 SGHRS, CDR2 YFSETQ. The V end lost 2 bases, the J end lost 3 bases, and 13 bases lay between the germline ends. This CDR3 is built from 15 residues.